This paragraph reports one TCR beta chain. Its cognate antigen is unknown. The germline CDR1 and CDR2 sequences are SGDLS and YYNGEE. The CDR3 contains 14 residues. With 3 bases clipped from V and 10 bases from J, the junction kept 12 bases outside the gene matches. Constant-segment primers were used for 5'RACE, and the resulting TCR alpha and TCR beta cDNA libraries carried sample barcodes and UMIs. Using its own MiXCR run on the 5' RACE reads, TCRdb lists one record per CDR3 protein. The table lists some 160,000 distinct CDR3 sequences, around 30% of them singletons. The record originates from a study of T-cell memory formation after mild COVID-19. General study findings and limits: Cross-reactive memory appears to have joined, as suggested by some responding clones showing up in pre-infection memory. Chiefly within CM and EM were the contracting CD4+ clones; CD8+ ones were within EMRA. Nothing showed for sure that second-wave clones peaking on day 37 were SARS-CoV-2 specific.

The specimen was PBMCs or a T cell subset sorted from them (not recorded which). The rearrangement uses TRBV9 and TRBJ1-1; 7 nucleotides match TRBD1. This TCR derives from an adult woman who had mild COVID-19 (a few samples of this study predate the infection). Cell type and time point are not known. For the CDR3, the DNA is TGTGCCAGCAGCGCCCGGACAGGACTCGACTCAGCTTTCTTT. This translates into CASSARTGLDSAFF.